These 4 T cell receptor beta chains share one sample of origin, sequenced in a study of control samples from healthy donors and cancer patients. Only in-frame clones appear in the TCRdb table, and some are missing; sequencing was by immunoSEQ multiplex PCR. The sample carries just over 150,000 clones, 93% recorded once. Sample: blood. Source of these receptors: a man aged 45-65 years in good health.

This clone was found once. This chain links TRBV7-2 with TRBJ2-1; no definite D call. The CDR3 consists of 12 residues. V dropped 1 base and J dropped 9 bases, with 7 bases sitting between them. CDR1 and CDR2 from the germline V gene are SGHTA and FQGNSA. This chain's CDR3 is CASSLDQFEQFF. The CDR3, as DNA: TGTGCCAGCAGCTTAGATCAGTTTGAGCAGTTCTTC.

This sequence joins TRBV2 and TRBJ2-3; D is unclear. The germline V and J ends were trimmed by 5 bases and 6 bases, with 6 bases remaining between them. The germline gives CDR1 SNHLY, CDR2 FYNNEI. The CDR3 extends over 11 amino acids. As DNA, the CDR3 is TGTGCCAGCAGTCCTCCGGATACGCAGTATTTT. Its translation is CASSPPDTQYF.

The chain couples TRBV9 to TRBJ1-1, with D possibly TRBD1 on 5 matching bases. The CDR3 length is 18 residues. V was pared by 1 base and J by 2 bases, with 21 bases between. Per the germline V gene, CDR1 is SGDLS and CDR2 is YYNGEE. CDR3 residues: CASSVSGSRGSFNTEAFF. The CDR3 bases are TGTGCCAGCAGCGTATCAGGGTCGCGAGGTTCTTTTAACACTGAAGCTTTCTTT.

The CDR3 region has the DNA TGTGCCAGCAGCCCTGCCGACGGGACAGGGACATATACGCAGTATTTT. Translation gives CASSPADGTGTYTQYF. This rearrangement joins TRBV28 to TRBJ2-3, with 9 bases matching TRBD1. The J segment lost 7 bases and the V segment lost 6 bases, leaving 14 bases of the junction unmatched. The CDR3 consists of 16 residues. The germline V gene has CDR1 MDHEN and CDR2 SYDVKM.